One sample yielded the 32 T cell receptor beta chains listed below, sequenced in a study of cytomegalovirus exposure and HLA in healthy donors (dated by TCRdb to the late 2010s). Receptor amplification or capture employed the immunoSEQ multiplex PCR assay. The multiplex PCR relied on a mix of 60 forward primers for TCR Vbeta segments and 13 reverse primers for TCR Jbeta segments. Imported from immuneACCESS, the table was reduced by TCRdb to in-frame sequences with V and J called. These copies leave out some clones; in studies compared against another copy, an unresolved V gene accounts for under half, and the cause of the remainder is not known. For this sample the table gives some 99,000 clones, of which approximately 77% were detected only once. Less than 10% of the sample belongs to the ten largest clones. The sequenced sample consisted of PBMCs. The receptors shown here come from a female donor in good health and CMV-seronegative.

J is TRBJ1-1 and V is TRBV27; 10 bases fit TRBD1. Looked up from germline, CDR1 is MNHEY and CDR2 is SMNVEV (reference sequence). The CDR3 has 13 amino acids. V shed 6 bases and J 6 bases; nucleotides not matched to a gene: 4. CDR3 coding DNA: TGTGCCAGCAGGGGACAGGGGTATTCTGAAGCTTTCTTT. It yields the protein CASRGQGYSEAFF.

The chain combines TRBV5-1 with TRBJ1-5; D remains ambiguous. The length of the CDR3 is 13 residues. V lost 10 bases, J lost 1 base, and 12 bases lay in between. CDR1 and CDR2 from the germline V gene are SGHRS and YFSETQ. The CDR3: CASRAGSNQPQHF. The CDR3 DNA reads as TGCGCCTCGAGGGCCGGGAGCAATCAGCCCCAGCATTTT.

The genes are TRBV7-9 and TRBJ1-3; no clear D. This CDR3 spans 15 amino acids. CDR1 and CDR2 from the germline V gene are SEHNR and FQNEAQ (reference sequence). The germline V and J ends were trimmed by 0 bases and 9 bases, with 15 bases remaining between them. CDR3 DNA sequence: TGTGCCAGCAGCTTAGCGCTATCTGAGGGTGTCACCATATATTTT. The encoded protein is CASSLALSEGVTIYF.

V usage is TRBV20-1 and J usage is TRBJ2-2, with a possible D match to TRBD1 (7 bases). From germline, CDR1 is DFQATT and CDR2 SNEGSKA (reference sequence). Trimming took 6 bases from V and 11 from J, leaving 13 bases between them. The CDR3 length is 11 residues. CDR3 in DNA: TGCAGTGCCCGTCAGGGGGGCGAGCTGTTTTTT. This sequence encodes CSARQGGELFF.

The CDR3 bases are TGTGCCAGCAGCTTAAGGGGCCGGGGGGACAGGGGGGAGACCCAGTACTTC. It is translated as CASSLRGRGDRGETQYF. V and J are TRBV7-3 and TRBJ2-5, with 11 bases matching TRBD1. The CDR3 runs 17 residues. Germline CDR1 is SGHTA and CDR2 is FQGTGA. After removal of 1 base from V and 5 bases from J, the junction contained 9 bases not matched to a gene.

The chain is built from TRBV9 and TRBJ2-1; 9 bases match TRBD2. The CDR3 has 17 amino acids. Germline CDR1 and CDR2: SGDLS and YYNGEE. V lost 1 base to trimming and J lost 8 bases; unmatched junction nucleotides: 13. CDR3 bases: TGTGCCAGCAGCGTACCCCGTACGGGACTAGCAATCGATGAGCAGTTCTTC. This codes for CASSVPRTGLAIDEQFF.

The rearrangement links TRBV7-8 to TRBJ2-7; a weak D match, TRBD2 (6 bases). The CDR3 is 14 residues long. Germline V gives CDR1 SGHVS, CDR2 FQNEAQ. Trimming took off 5 bases at V and 2 bases at J, with 13 bases between the two ends. CDR3: CASSPSEGPYEQYF. The CDR3 DNA is TGTGCCAGCAGCCCCTCGGAGGGTCCCTACGAGCAGTACTTC.

This clone was counted between two and nine times. This rearrangement joins TRBV2 to TRBJ2-5, with D perhaps TRBD2 (7 bases). The J call may be wrong; the DNA end is better matched by TRBJ2-7. This CDR3 contains 16 residues. Germline V gene sequence: CDR1 SNHLY, CDR2 FYNNEI. Written as DNA, the CDR3 is TGTGCCAGCAGTGAAGGGACTGGCGGGGGCCCCGCCGAGCAGTACTTC. Translated: CASSEGTGGGPAEQYF.

In DNA form, the CDR3 reads TGTGCCAGCAGCCCAGGTCGGGGGGCGAAGGACACTGAAGCTTTCTTT. Protein: CASSPGRGAKDTEAFF. The chain links TRBV11-2 to TRBJ1-1; D is possibly TRBD1 (6 bases). This CDR3 contains 16 residues. Germline V gene sequence: CDR1 SGHAT, CDR2 FQNNGV. The V end was cut by 5 bases, the J end by 3 bases, with 19 bases between.

V gene TRBV28 combines with J gene TRBJ1-2, with D possibly matching TRBD1 (5 bases). There are 13 residues in the CDR3. V was clipped by 3 bases and J by 8 bases, with 13 bases between them. CDR1 is MDHEN, CDR2 SYDVKM, per germline. The CDR3 nucleotides read TGTGCCAGCAGTTTCCGGCAGGGCGGCGGCTACACCTTC. Its translation: CASSFRQGGGYTF.

The sample holds a few counts of this clone. J is TRBJ1-4 and V is TRBV4-1; 7 bases map to TRBD1. This CDR3 is built from 15 residues. The germline V gene encodes CDR1 MGHRA and CDR2 YSYEKL. V was pared by 5 bases and J by 6 bases, with 9 bases of the junction left unmatched. CDR3 amino acids: CASSSRGQGYEKLFF. CDR3 DNA sequence: TGCGCCAGCAGCTCTAGGGGGCAGGGATATGAAAAACTGTTTTTT.

The V and J genes are TRBV10-3 and TRBJ2-6; 7 bases align to TRBD1. The junction had 8 bases not matched to a gene; V was cut back by 6 bases and J by 0 bases. This CDR3 comprises 17 residues. Germline V lookup: CDR1 ENHRY, CDR2 SYGVKD. The CDR3 region is CAIREFQGVSGANVLTF. The CDR3 DNA sequence: TGTGCCATCAGGGAATTCCAGGGGGTCTCTGGGGCCAACGTCCTGACTTTC.

The chain couples TRBV7-9 to TRBJ1-5; 7 bases fit TRBD1. The V gene's germline CDR1 is SEHNR and CDR2 FQNEAQ (reference sequence). Trimming removed 3 bases from V and 7 bases from J; junction bases left unmatched: 12. This CDR3 comprises 16 residues. In nucleotides, the CDR3 is TGTGCCAGCAGCTTCCAAACGACAGGGTTAGAACAGCCCCAGCATTTT. Its translation: CASSFQTTGLEQPQHF.

The V call is TRBV5-3, the J call TRBJ1-5; D not resolved. TRBV5-3 is an open reading frame whose function is uncertain. The CDR3 is made up of 14 amino acids. V was trimmed by 4 bases and J by 10 bases, leaving 18 bases between them. CDR3 residues: CARSPGPGGSPQHF. The DNA for the CDR3 is TGTGCCAGAAGCCCCGGACCGGGAGGAAGCCCCCAGCATTTT.

This chain uses TRBV5-1 with TRBJ2-3, with a possible D match to TRBD1 (5 bases). CDR3 length: 13 amino acids. The V end lost 1 base, the J end lost 3 bases, and 6 bases lay between the germline ends. The germline V gene has CDR1 SGHRS and CDR2 YFSETQ. CDR3 DNA: TGCGCCAGCAGCTTGCCAGGGACAGATACGCAGTATTTT. Protein product: CASSLPGTDTQYF.

The chain has TRBV28 and TRBJ2-1; 12 bases are a match to TRBD1. There are 16 residues in the CDR3. The ends lost 6 bases at V and 9 bases at J; junction bases unmatched: 12. CDR1 is MDHEN, CDR2 SYDVKM, per germline. The CDR3 loop reads CASSTSPGQGAGEQFF. The CDR3 DNA is TGTGCCAGCAGCACTTCGCCGGGACAGGGGGCTGGTGAGCAGTTCTTC.

The chain is built from TRBV6-5 and TRBJ1-2, with 9 bases fitting TRBD1. Germline values: CDR1 MNHEY, CDR2 SVGAGI. This CDR3 comprises 14 residues. The junction had 5 bases not matched to a gene; V was cut back by 5 bases and J by 4 bases. CDR3 loop: CASSDTGGGYGYTF. In nucleotides, the CDR3 is TGTGCCAGCAGTGATACAGGGGGCGGCTATGGCTACACCTTC.

This chain joins TRBV18 and TRBJ1-4, with D unresolved. There are 15 residues in the CDR3. Germline CDR1 and CDR2: KGHSH and LQKENI. V gave up 5 bases and J gave up 0 bases, with 10 bases separating them. This chain's CDR3 is CASSSPGTTNEKLFF. In DNA, the CDR3 is TGTGCCAGCTCATCCCCCGGGACAACTAATGAAAAACTGTTTTTT.

This clone was recorded once. In DNA form, the CDR3 reads TGTGCCAGCTCACCGGTCCAGGGAGAGCAGTTCTTC. It is translated as CASSPVQGEQFF. The chain combines TRBV18 with TRBJ2-1, with D maybe TRBD1 (5 bases). Looked up from germline, CDR1 is KGHSH and CDR2 is LQKENI. This CDR3 is 12 amino acids long. V was trimmed by 3 bases and J by 10 bases, leaving 10 bases between them.

The chain is built from TRBV7-9 and TRBJ1-1, with D hard to call. The CDR3 runs 13 residues. CDR1 and CDR2 from the germline V gene are SEHNR and FQNEAQ (reference sequence). Trimming took off 1 base at V and 3 bases at J, with 6 bases between the two ends. CDR3 nucleotides: TGTGCCAGCAGCTTAGAACGGTACACTGAAGCTTTCTTT. It translates to CASSLERYTEAFF.

The V call is TRBV6-6, the J call TRBJ2-7; 7 nucleotides agree with TRBD1. Per the germline V gene, CDR1 is MNHNY and CDR2 is SVGAGI (reference sequence). The CDR3 loop spans 13 amino acids. With 2 bases clipped from V and 3 bases from J, the junction kept 1 base outside the gene matches. The CDR3 loop is CASSYGTDYEQYF. CDR3 bases: TGTGCCAGCAGTTACGGGACAGACTACGAGCAGTACTTC.

The count of this clone is one. The V call is TRBV11-2, the J call TRBJ2-5; unclear D gene. V was shortened by 5 bases and J by 1 base, with 11 bases between the two germline ends. This CDR3 comprises 14 residues. Germline-derived CDR1 and CDR2 are SGHAT and FQNNGV. In DNA, the CDR3 is TGTGCCAGCAGCCGCTATGGTCCCCAAGAGACCCAGTACTTC. Protein: CASSRYGPQETQYF.

V and J are TRBV14 and TRBJ2-7; 10 bases line up with TRBD2. The V gene end was trimmed by 5 bases and the J gene end by 4 bases; junction bases not matched to a gene: 8. CDR1 SGHDN and CDR2 FVKESK come from the germline V gene. CDR3 size: 15 residues. CDR3 region: CASSKYVAGGYEQYF. DNA of the CDR3: TGTGCCAGCAGCAAGTACGTAGCGGGAGGATACGAGCAGTACTTC.

The chain recombines TRBV5-1 with TRBJ2-7, with D tentatively TRBD1 (6 bases). CDR3 size: 15 residues. The germline V gene encodes CDR1 SGHRS and CDR2 YFSETQ. V was shortened by 5 bases and J by 2 bases, with 17 bases between the two germline ends. The CDR3 nucleotides read TGCGCCAGCAGTCCAGACAGGAATCTAGCCTACGAGCAGTACTTC. Residues: CASSPDRNLAYEQYF.

The CDR3 is CASSLERLAGLSSYNEQFF. DNA for the CDR3: TGTGCCAGCAGCTTGGAACGGCTAGCGGGGCTTAGCTCCTACAATGAGCAGTTCTTC. The chain links TRBV5-8 to TRBJ2-1, with TRBD2 matching over 9 bases. Trimming took 0 bases from V and 0 from J; bases not matched to a gene: 10. This CDR3 is built from 19 residues. Germline CDR1 reads SGHTS; CDR2 reads YDEGEE.

This rearrangement joins TRBV18 to TRBJ1-1, with a tentative D call TRBD1 (5 bases). Trimming pared 4 bases from V and 3 bases from J, leaving 18 bases between. The CDR3 sequence is 16 residues long. Germline V lookup: CDR1 KGHSH, CDR2 LQKENI. CDR3 amino acids: CASSLSRGGTYTEAFF. In DNA, the CDR3 is TGTGCCAGCTCACTCTCCCGTGGAGGGACGTACACTGAAGCTTTCTTT.

This clone has just a few counts. CDR3 bases: TGTGCCAGCAGCTACACCCCCAACTCTGGAAACACCATATATTTT. It yields the protein CASSYTPNSGNTIYF. The V gene is TRBV7-3, the J gene TRBJ1-3; D ambiguous. The ends were cut back, 4 bases at V and 0 bases at J, with 10 bases in the middle. Looked up from germline, CDR1 is SGHTA and CDR2 is FQGTGA. The CDR3 spans 15 residues.

This clone is a singleton in its sample. The chain uses TRBV11-3 and TRBJ2-7; the D gene is possibly TRBD1 (5 bases). V was cut by 5 bases and J by 4 bases, with 12 bases left in between. There are 13 residues in the CDR3. Germline CDR1 is SGHNT and CDR2 is YENEEA. The CDR3 DNA is TGTGCCAGCAGCCAAGGACAAGGGTACGAGCAGTACTTC. It is translated as CASSQGQGYEQYF. The variable domain in full, with the rest retrieved from reference TRBV11-3 and TRBJ2-7, is EAGVVQSPRYKIIEKKQPVAFWCNPISGHNTLYWYLQNLGQGPELLIRYENEEAVDDSQLPKDRFSAERLKGVDSTLKIQPAELGDSAVYLCASSQGQGYEQYFGPGTRLTVT.

The rearrangement joins TRBV7-2 to TRBJ1-2; tentatively, D is TRBD1 (5 bases). V was cut by 0 bases and J by 1 base, with 9 bases left in between. The CDR3 contains 15 residues. Per germline, CDR1 SGHTA and CDR2 FQGNSA. CDR3 sequence: CASSLAYRSNYGYTF. CDR3 sequence (DNA): TGTGCCAGCAGCTTAGCGTACAGGAGTAACTATGGCTACACCTTC.

The V and J genes are TRBV27 and TRBJ1-1; 9 bases are shared with TRBD1. The germline V gene encodes CDR1 MNHEY and CDR2 SMNVEV (reference sequence). CDR3 length: 18 amino acids. The V and J ends lost 6 bases and 9 bases, in that order; junction bases with no gene match: 23. The DNA for the CDR3 is TGTGCCAGCAGCGAATTTCCTACACCGGGACAGGGAGGTTTACAAGCTTTCTTT. It specifies CASSEFPTPGQGGLQAFF.

In its sample, this clone was seen once. Other DNA sequences in the same sample also yield this CDR3. The J gene is TRBJ2-7, the V gene TRBV27, with 7 bases matching TRBD2. This CDR3 contains 13 residues. CDR1 and CDR2 (germline): MNHEY, SMNVEV (reference sequence). J was trimmed by 0 bases and V by 7 bases; bases with no gene match: 3. The DNA of the CDR3 is TGTGCCAGCACCGGGGGGTCCTCCTACGAGCAGTACTTC. Its translation is CASTGGSSYEQYF.

This clone occurred a few times. V and J are TRBV19 and TRBJ1-2; D is unclear. There are 12 residues in the CDR3. CDR1 LNHDA and CDR2 SQIVND come from the germline V gene (reference sequence). With 8 bases removed from V and 4 bases from J, the gap between germline ends came to 11 bases. CDR3 residues: CASETDAYGYTF. In DNA form, the CDR3 reads TGTGCCAGTGAAACAGACGCCTATGGCTACACCTTC.